The subject of this entry is one TCR beta chain. Its binding antigen is unknown. Per-base qualities were not stored, and no clone one base away is much larger. The immunoSEQ Assay, a bias-controlled multiplex PCR, was used to amplify TCRbeta CDR3 regions from genomic DNA. Per the authors' processing: Nucleated cell counts per sample were estimated from amplification of reference gene primers within the assay. To quantify the absolute abundance of each unique TCRbeta CDR3 rearrangement, sequence reads were collapsed and filtered. For each sample, productive Simpson clonality was calculated as the square root of Simpson's diversity index across productive rearrangements. The source is immuneACCESS, and TCRdb retained only in-frame sequences with V and J called. Part of the clones is not carried over; for the studies checked, unresolved V genes explain less than half of this, and the remainder is unexplained. V and J calls and clone size are copied from that table; D and trimming were computed from the DNA. The sample has some 70,000 clones on record, approximately 79% of them singletons. The biggest ten clones account for roughly 9.8% of the sample.

The record originates from a study of blood T cell repertoires in COVID-19 (dated by TCRdb to about 2020). As for the study more broadly: Collaborator samples came from the United States, Italy and Spain and covered acute and convalescent phases of COVID-19. A freely available public database, intended as a resource for researchers studying the immune response to SARS-CoV-2, is where the repertoires were released. HLA class I and class II types, where available, came from metadata supplied by the sample provider rather than from assay-based typing. The prospective study material was composed of cDNA or gDNA derived from T cells, B-cell-depleted T cells, or PBMCs. Samples came from the ongoing ImmuneRACE study (first 160 participants) plus 1,254 subjects from 6 global collaborators. Subjects who had been exposed to COVID-19, were actively infected with it, or had recovered from it provided the deeply sampled blood TCRbeta repertoires that made up the dataset. A de-identified subject ID, COVID-19 status, age in years and sex were almost always included in the sample metadata. On the study overall, not on this receptor specifically: Clinical and demographic metadata were provided uncurated, with the amount varying by source and participant.

The CDR3, cysteine through phenylalanine, is 14 amino acids long. The entry retains the CDR3 DNA only, 42 bases that are in frame from base 1. V and J are truncated by 6 bases and 7 bases respectively, leaving an intervening sequence of 13 bases. As encoded in the germline V gene (reference sequence), CDR1 is LGHDT while CDR2 is YNNKEL. Whole blood was collected in K2EDTA tubes by collaborating institutions according to the institutions' own protocols. For TCRbeta analysis, collaborators shipped samples as frozen whole blood, isolated PBMCs, or DNA extracted from either of those sample types. Sequencing input: peripheral blood. This TCR derives from a woman in her forties or fifties with acute or convalescent COVID-19. The sequence is built from TRBV3-1 (or the pseudogene TRBV3-2) and TRBJ1-6; confidence is insufficient to name the D gene. The DNA sequence follows: TGTGCCAGCAGATCCTCCGTGGCCAATTCACCCCTCCACTTT. This gives the protein CASRSSVANSPLHF.